These 32 T cell receptor beta chains share one sample of origin, sequenced in a study of blood T cell repertoires in COVID-19. Produced via immunoSEQ multiplex PCR; TCRdb's table is partial and in-frame only. The data show about 75,000 clones, 79% seen once. Sequencing was done on a sample of peripheral blood. The receptors were sampled from an elderly woman with active or convalescent COVID-19.

This chain uses TRBV5-4 with TRBJ1-4; 7 nucleotides align to TRBD1. CDR1 and CDR2 (germline): SGHNT, YYREEE (reference sequence). The CDR3 has 15 amino acids. V gave up 4 bases and J gave up 8 bases; unmatched junction bases: 11. The CDR3 reads CASSPTGTVGEKLFF. The CDR3 region has the DNA TGTGCCAGCAGCCCCACCGGGACAGTGGGGGAAAAACTGTTTTTT.

The rearrangement links TRBV5-4 to TRBJ2-4; 8 bases are a match to TRBD1. After removal of 6 bases from V and 1 base from J, the junction contained 9 bases not matched to a gene. Germline-derived CDR1 and CDR2 are SGHNT and YYREEE (reference sequence). The CDR3 covers 16 residues. The CDR3 sequence is CASTPQGGGAKNIQYF. The CDR3 DNA reads as TGTGCCAGCACCCCACAGGGGGGTGGGGCCAAAAACATTCAGTACTTC.

The sample holds a few counts of this clone. This rearrangement joins TRBV6-1 to TRBJ2-7, with 8 nucleotides matching TRBD2. V lost 2 bases and J lost 2; bases outside the gene matches: 5. CDR3 length: 15 residues. Germline CDR1 is MNHNS and CDR2 is SASEGT. CDR3 region: CASSESAGVPYEQYF. CDR3 coding DNA: TGTGCCAGCAGTGAATCAGCGGGAGTACCCTACGAGCAGTACTTC.

The chain has TRBV5-1 and TRBJ1-6; the match to TRBD1 covers 7 bases. Germline V gives CDR1 SGHRS, CDR2 YFSETQ. The CDR3 is 16 amino acids. The J segment lost 4 bases and the V segment lost 4 bases, leaving 8 bases of the junction unmatched. CDR3 sequence (DNA): TGCGCCAGCAGCCCCCAGACAGGGAGGTATAATTCACCCCTCCACTTT. The encoded protein is CASSPQTGRYNSPLHF.

The rearrangement joins TRBV5-1 to TRBJ1-3; 7 bases align to TRBD1. The germline gives CDR1 SGHRS, CDR2 YFSETQ. With V trimmed by 3 bases and J by 4 bases, 4 bases remained unmatched. The length of the CDR3 is 14 residues. This CDR3 reads CASSWDSSGNTIYF. The CDR3 DNA follows: TGCGCCAGCAGCTGGGACAGCTCGGGAAACACCATATATTTT. The full variable domain, rest sourced from reference TRBV5-1 and TRBJ1-3, is KAGVTQTPRYLIKTRGQQVTLSCSPISGHRSVSWYQQTPGQGLQFLFEYFSETQRNKGNFPGRFSGRQFSNSRSEMNVSTLELGDSALYLCASSWDSSGNTIYFGEGSWLTVV.

The rearrangement uses TRBV4-3 and TRBJ2-3; D ambiguous. V was shortened by 0 bases and J by 6 bases, with 13 bases between the two germline ends. Germline V gene data show CDR1 as LGHNA and CDR2 as YSLEER. The CDR3 sequence is 15 residues long. In DNA form, the CDR3 reads TGCGCCAGCAGCCAAGATTGGGCAGGTTCGGATACGCAGTATTTT. It encodes CASSQDWAGSDTQYF.

V and J are TRBV29-1 and TRBJ2-5; a possible D gene is TRBD2 (6 bases). CDR3 size: 16 residues. Between the trimmed V and J ends, which lost 1 base and 6 bases, there was a span of 21 bases. The germline gives CDR1 SQVTM, CDR2 ANQGSEA. The CDR3 spells CSVEVKLGGEAKTQYF. The CDR3 DNA sequence: TGCAGCGTTGAAGTAAAACTGGGGGGAGAGGCTAAGACCCAGTACTTC.

The CDR3 DNA reads TGTGCCAGCAGTGATTGGGGCGGGAGCTCCTACAATGAGCAGTTCTTC. Its protein product is CASSDWGGSSYNEQFF. The chain uses TRBV6-2 or TRBV6-3 and TRBJ2-1; 7 bases map to TRBD2. The CDR3 has 16 amino acids. The J segment lost 0 bases and the V segment lost 5 bases, leaving 7 bases of the junction unmatched. Germline loops: CDR1 MNHEY, CDR2 SVGEGT.

This chain links TRBV30 with TRBJ1-4, with 10 bases that match TRBD1. In germline, CDR1 is GTSNPN, CDR2 SVGIG (reference sequence). Unmatched junction bases numbered 10, after V lost 3 bases and J lost 9 bases. The CDR3 length is 15 residues. The DNA for the CDR3 is TGTGCCTGGAGCCCCCGGGACAGGGGAGTGAAAAAACTGTTTTTT. This translates into CAWSPRDRGVKKLFF.

This clone was counted between two and nine times. The gene calls are TRBV19 and TRBJ2-7; 12 bases are a match to TRBD1. CDR3 size: 15 residues. Germline assignment: CDR1 LNHDA and CDR2 SQIVND (reference sequence). Germline trimming cut 3 bases from V and 4 bases from J; bases unmatched to any gene: 4. The CDR3 sequence: CASSIGTGGYYEQYF. The CDR3, as DNA: TGTGCCAGTAGTATCGGGACAGGGGGCTATTACGAGCAGTACTTC.

The chain uses TRBV5-1 and TRBJ2-1, with 7 bases lining up with TRBD2. The CDR3 runs to 16 residues. The ends lost 2 bases at V and 9 bases at J; junction bases unmatched: 14. CDR1 is SGHRS and CDR2 is YFSETQ in the germline V gene. The CDR3 loop is CASSFPRGEGAGEQFF. CDR3 DNA: TGCGCCAGCAGCTTCCCCCGGGGGGAGGGCGCGGGTGAGCAGTTCTTC. Full variable domain (outside the CDR3, taken from reference TRBV5-1 and TRBJ2-1): KAGVTQTPRYLIKTRGQQVTLSCSPISGHRSVSWYQQTPGQGLQFLFEYFSETQRNKGNFPGRFSGRQFSNSRSEMNVSTLELGDSALYLCASSFPRGEGAGEQFFGPGTRLTVL.

The CDR3 coding sequence is TGTGCCAGCAGCCCCCTAGGCGGGACTAGCGGGAGGGACCAAGAGACCCAGTACTTC. Amino acids: CASSPLGGTSGRDQETQYF. The V gene is TRBV5-6, the J gene TRBJ2-5; TRBD2 agrees at 16 bases. The CDR3 totals 19 residues. The germline gives CDR1 SGHDT, CDR2 YYEEEE. V lost 4 bases and J lost 0; bases outside the gene matches: 9. The full variable domain, with the rest looked up from reference TRBV5-6 and TRBJ2-5, is DAGVTQSPTHLIKTRGQQVTLRCSPKSGHDTVSWYQQALGQGPQFIFQYYEEEERQRGNFPDRFSGHQFPNYSSELNVNALLLGDSALYLCASSPLGGTSGRDQETQYFGPGTRLLVL.

The rearrangement links TRBV11-3 to TRBJ2-7, with 7 bases fitting TRBD2. This CDR3 has 12 residues. V was pared by 6 bases and J by 5 bases, with 4 bases of the junction left unmatched. CDR1 is SGHNT, CDR2 YENEEA, per germline. CDR3 sequence reads: CASSSRGDEQYF. The CDR3, as DNA: TGTGCCAGCAGTTCCCGGGGGGACGAGCAGTACTTC.

V gene TRBV15 combines with J gene TRBJ2-6, with 7 bases matching TRBD1. CDR3 length: 17 amino acids. The V gene's germline CDR1 is LNHNV and CDR2 YYDKDF (reference sequence). The junction had 5 bases not matched to a gene; V was cut back by 3 bases and J by 0 bases. CDR3 sequence: CATSSRQGPSGANVLTF. CDR3 nucleotide sequence: TGTGCCACCAGCAGTCGACAGGGTCCCTCTGGGGCCAACGTCCTGACTTTC. Full variable domain (rest looked up from reference TRBV15 and TRBJ2-6): DAMVIQNPRYQVTQFGKPVTLSCSQTLNHNVMYWYQQKSSQAPKLLFHYYDKDFNNEADTPDNFQSRRPNTSFCFLDIRSPGLGDTAMYLCATSSRQGPSGANVLTFGAGSRLTVL.

This clone is medium-sized by share. The chain carries TRBV27 and TRBJ1-2; weak D call: TRBD1 (5 bases). The CDR3 is made up of 13 amino acids. Germline CDR1 and CDR2: MNHEY and SMNVEV (reference sequence). Trimming removed 3 bases from V and 8 bases from J, with 13 bases in between. The CDR3 is CASSFERGLGYTF. The CDR3 nucleotides are TGTGCCAGCAGTTTTGAAAGGGGACTAGGCTACACCTTC.

This clone was seen more than once but under ten times. V gene TRBV5-6 combines with J gene TRBJ2-2; 8 bases fit TRBD2. Per the germline V gene, CDR1 is SGHDT and CDR2 is YYEEEE. CDR3 size: 14 residues. Trimming took 4 bases from V and 7 from J; bases not matched to a gene: 6. The CDR3 bases are TGTGCCAGCAGCGGGGGACTAGGAAGCGGGGAGCTGTTTTTT. This encodes CASSGGLGSGELFF.

The J gene is TRBJ1-2, the V gene TRBV6-5; 7 bases align to TRBD1. V shed 2 bases and J 4 bases; nucleotides not matched to a gene: 7. Germline V gene lookup returns CDR1 MNHEY and CDR2 SVGAGI. There are 15 residues in the CDR3. In DNA, the CDR3 is TGTGCCAGCAGTTACCGGGTCAGGGGGGCCTATGGCTACACCTTC. It codes for CASSYRVRGAYGYTF.

The chain uses TRBV12-5 and TRBJ2-2; unclear D gene. V was cut by 7 bases and J by 4 bases, with 4 bases left in between. CDR1 is LGHNT, CDR2 FRNRAP, per germline. The length of the CDR3 is 11 residues. This CDR3 reads CASALTGELFF. The CDR3 bases are TGTGCTAGTGCTCTCACCGGGGAGCTGTTTTTT.

The genes are TRBV7-2 and TRBJ2-7; 10 nucleotides line up with TRBD2. Per germline, CDR1 SGHTA and CDR2 FQGNSA. This CDR3 contains 16 residues. V trimming: 3 bases; J trimming: 2 bases; junction bases outside the gene matches: 7. This CDR3 is CASSFLAGVAPYEQYF. The CDR3 DNA is TGTGCCAGCAGCTTCCTAGCGGGGGTGGCCCCCTACGAGCAGTACTTC.

The chain has TRBV5-1 and TRBJ2-6; D not resolved. V lost 0 bases to trimming and J lost 0 bases, with 4 bases between them. CDR3 length: 15 residues. CDR1 is SGHRS and CDR2 is YFSETQ in the germline V gene. In nucleotides, the CDR3 is TGCGCCAGCAGCTTGGACGGCTCTGGGGCCAACGTCCTGACTTTC. It codes for CASSLDGSGANVLTF.

This clone has just a few counts. The gene calls are TRBV4-1 and TRBJ1-2; D gene ambiguous. This CDR3 spans 15 amino acids. The V gene's germline CDR1 is MGHRA and CDR2 YSYEKL. Deletions cut 0 bases from V and 4 bases from J, with 12 bases between. The CDR3 region is CASSQEAGTPYGYTF. CDR3 nucleotide sequence: TGCGCCAGCAGCCAAGAGGCAGGCACCCCCTATGGCTACACCTTC.

This sequence joins TRBV2 and TRBJ2-2; a weak D match, TRBD1 (5 bases). Germline V gene data show CDR1 as SNHLY and CDR2 as FYNNEI. The CDR3 totals 14 residues. Trimming shortened V by 6 bases and J by 1 base, and 9 bases separated the two germline ends. CDR3 nucleotide sequence: TGTGCCAGCAGGGTGACAGTGAACACCGGGGAGCTGTTTTTT. It codes for CASRVTVNTGELFF.

This clone occurred a few times. This chain links TRBV6-2 or TRBV6-3 with TRBJ2-1, with 8 bases lining up with TRBD2. CDR1 and CDR2 from the germline V gene are MNHEY and SVGEGT. The junction had 10 bases not matched to a gene; V was cut back by 6 bases and J by 0 bases. This CDR3 is 17 amino acids long. This chain's CDR3 is CASSRTSPLSSYNEQFF. CDR3 DNA: TGTGCCAGCAGCAGGACTAGCCCCTTAAGCTCCTACAATGAGCAGTTCTTC.

The sample holds a few counts of this clone. This chain uses TRBV4-3 with TRBJ2-2; D may be TRBD2 (6 bases). CDR3 size: 15 residues. Germline-derived CDR1 and CDR2 are LGHNA and YSLEER. Trimming removed 0 bases from V and 4 bases from J, with 9 bases in between. As DNA, the CDR3 is TGCGCCAGCAGCCAAGATTGGGGGGTCACCGGGGAGCTGTTTTTT. Protein product: CASSQDWGVTGELFF.

The CDR3 here is CASSLDDSYYGYTF. Here the CDR3 DNA reads TGTGCCAGCAGCTTGGACGACAGCTACTATGGCTACACCTTC. V usage is TRBV5-4 and J usage is TRBJ1-2; D is possibly TRBD1 (5 bases). Deletions cut 0 bases from V and 3 bases from J, with 9 bases between. Germline V CDR1 and CDR2: SGHNT, YYREEE (reference sequence). CDR3 length equals 14 residues.

The chain is built from TRBV7-8 and TRBJ2-7; 8 bases match TRBD2. Germline V gene lookup returns CDR1 SGHVS and CDR2 FQNEAQ. The CDR3 has 16 amino acids. The ends lost 5 bases at V and 6 bases at J; junction bases unmatched: 15. The CDR3 nucleotides read TGTGCCAGCAGCATAGGGACCGGGACTAGGTCTTCCGAGCAGTACTTC. This gives the protein CASSIGTGTRSSEQYF.

The chain links TRBV7-9 to TRBJ2-3, with 12 nucleotides matching TRBD2. Per germline, CDR1 SEHNR and CDR2 FQNEAQ (reference sequence). This CDR3 contains 17 residues. Trimming at V came to 5 bases and at J to 0 bases, leaving 6 bases not matched to a gene. The CDR3 reads CASSAGLAGPSTDTQYF. The CDR3 DNA sequence: TGTGCCAGCAGCGCGGGACTAGCGGGCCCCAGCACAGATACGCAGTATTTT.

V usage is TRBV19 and J usage is TRBJ2-1; 9 nucleotides align to TRBD1. CDR3 length: 14 residues. The germline CDR1 and CDR2 sequences are LNHDA and SQIVND (reference sequence). V lost 7 bases, J lost 6 bases, and 7 bases stayed unmatched. This CDR3 is CASKWGQGSNEQFF. CDR3 coding DNA: TGTGCCAGTAAGTGGGGACAGGGATCCAATGAGCAGTTCTTC.

The chain recombines TRBV30 with TRBJ1-2, with 8 bases fitting TRBD1. CDR3 length: 15 residues. Per the germline V gene, CDR1 is GTSNPN and CDR2 is SVGIG (reference sequence). V dropped 2 bases and J dropped 8; count of bases not matched to a gene: 13. The CDR3 sequence is CAWSWDRTSVIGYTF. The DNA of the CDR3 is TGTGCCTGGAGTTGGGACAGGACGTCGGTTATAGGCTACACCTTC. Full variable domain (remainder filled in from reference TRBV30 and TRBJ1-2): SQTIHQWPATLVQPVGSPLSLECTVEGTSNPNLYWYRQAAGRGLQLLFYSVGIGQISSEVPQNLSASRPQDRQFILSSKKLLLSDSGFYLCAWSWDRTSVIGYTFGSGTRLTVV.

V gene TRBV7-9 combines with J gene TRBJ1-1, with 8 bases fitting TRBD1. With 4 bases clipped from V and 5 bases from J, the junction kept 9 bases outside the gene matches. The germline V gene encodes CDR1 SEHNR and CDR2 FQNEAQ (reference sequence). CDR3 size: 15 residues. DNA of the CDR3: TGTGCCAGCAGCTCCAGATCCAGGGGGCTTACTGAAGCTTTCTTT. It specifies CASSSRSRGLTEAFF.

The chain links TRBV6-2 or TRBV6-3 to TRBJ2-5, with D tentatively TRBD2 (6 bases). Germline V lookup: CDR1 MNHEY, CDR2 SVGEGT. This CDR3 spans 16 amino acids. V shed 3 bases and J shed 2 bases, with 16 bases lying between them. CDR3 sequence: CASSYDPPGAQETQYF. CDR3 nucleotide sequence: TGTGCCAGCAGTTATGACCCCCCGGGAGCTCAAGAGACCCAGTACTTC.

The rearrangement uses TRBV9 and TRBJ2-5; 9 bases are a match to TRBD2. The CDR3 extends over 14 amino acids. Germline CDR1 reads SGDLS; CDR2 reads YYNGEE. Unmatched junction bases numbered 6, after V lost 3 bases and J lost 6 bases. CDR3 in DNA: TGTGCCAGCAGCGCCGGGACTAGCATACAGACCCAGTACTTC. It specifies CASSAGTSIQTQYF.